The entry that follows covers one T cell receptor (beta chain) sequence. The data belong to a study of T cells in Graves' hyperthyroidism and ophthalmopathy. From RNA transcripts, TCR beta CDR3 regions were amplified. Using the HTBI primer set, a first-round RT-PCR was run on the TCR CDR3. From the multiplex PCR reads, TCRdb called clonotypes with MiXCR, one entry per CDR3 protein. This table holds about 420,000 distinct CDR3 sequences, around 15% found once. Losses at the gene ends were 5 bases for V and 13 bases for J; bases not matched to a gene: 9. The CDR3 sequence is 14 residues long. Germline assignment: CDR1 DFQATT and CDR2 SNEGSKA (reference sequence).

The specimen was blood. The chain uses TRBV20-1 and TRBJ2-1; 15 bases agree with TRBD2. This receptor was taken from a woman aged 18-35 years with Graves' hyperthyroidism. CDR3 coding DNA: TGCAGTGCTCCCGGACTAGCGGGAGGGTTGCGTCAGTTCTTC. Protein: CSAPGLAGGLRQFF.